This T cell receptor beta chain came from a study of control samples from healthy donors and cancer patients. Profiled with immunoSEQ multiplex PCR; TCRdb holds only in-frame clones, not every one. The sample lists approximately 89,000 clones, 70% to 90% occurring once. V lost 2 bases and J 0 bases, leaving 4 bases between the germline ends. Per the germline V gene, CDR1 is SGHVS and CDR2 is FQNEAQ. The CDR3 sequence is 14 residues long. The chain uses TRBV7-8 and TRBJ1-4; no clear D. Sequenced: blood. The receptor's source is a woman between 40 and 55 years old in good health. The CDR3 nucleotides read TGTGCCAGCAGCTTATCAACAACTAATGAAAAACTGTTTTTT. Translating gives CASSLSTTNEKLFF.